One sample yielded the 17 T cell receptor beta chains listed below, sequenced in a study of blood T cell repertoires in COVID-19. Here immunoSEQ multiplex PCR was the method, and the copy in TCRdb shows in-frame clones only, minus some. This repertoire shows over 60,000 clones, approximately 84% found once; its top ten account for about an eighth. The specimen was peripheral blood. The source of these receptors is a human donor in a cohort sampled during active COVID-19.

The chain combines TRBV5-1 with TRBJ1-1; D not certain. V lost 0 bases, J lost 5 bases, and 8 bases lay in between. The CDR3 extends over 13 amino acids. Germline V gene sequence: CDR1 SGHRS, CDR2 YFSETQ. CDR3 nucleotides: TGCGCCAGCAGCTTGGAGGAGTGGACTGAAGCTTTCTTT. Translation gives CASSLEEWTEAFF.

The chain recombines TRBV2 with TRBJ1-3, with no clear D. The germline V and J ends were trimmed by 7 bases and 1 base, with 11 bases remaining between them. CDR1 is SNHLY, CDR2 FYNNEI, per germline. This CDR3 spans 14 amino acids. The CDR3 DNA follows: TGTGCCAGCACCCCATCGAGTTCTGGAAACACCATATATTTT. As protein: CASTPSSSGNTIYF.

The rearrangement joins TRBV3-1 (or the pseudogene TRBV3-2) to TRBJ1-1; D gene uncertain. Trimming removed 0 bases at V and 4 bases at J, with 12 bases between. The germline CDR1 and CDR2 sequences are LGHDT and YNNKEL (reference sequence). The CDR3 covers 15 residues. This chain's CDR3 is CASSQDYGKSTEAFF. The CDR3 region has the DNA TGTGCCAGCAGCCAAGATTACGGTAAATCCACTGAAGCTTTCTTT.

The chain joins TRBV2 to TRBJ1-2; no reliable D call. CDR3 length equals 13 residues. Germline assignment: CDR1 SNHLY and CDR2 FYNNEI. V lost 4 bases, J lost 2 bases, and 8 bases lay in between. The CDR3 reads CASSARGNYGYTF. The CDR3 DNA sequence: TGTGCCAGCAGTGCTCGGGGAAACTATGGCTACACCTTC.

The V call is TRBV23-1, the J call TRBJ2-7; D is unresolved. TRBV23-1 is an ORF for which the function is uncertain. V dropped 0 bases and J dropped 0 bases, with 9 bases sitting between them. CDR3 size: 15 residues. The CDR3 here is CASSQSIRSSYEQYF. The CDR3 DNA reads TGCGCCAGCAGTCAATCTATCCGGAGCTCCTACGAGCAGTACTTC.

This rearrangement joins TRBV5-6 to TRBJ1-5; TRBD1 is a possible D gene (5 bases). Trimming removed 4 bases at V and 0 bases at J, with 14 bases between. This CDR3 spans 16 amino acids. Germline assignment: CDR1 SGHDT and CDR2 YYEEEE. This chain's CDR3 is CASSLTVRDSNQPQHF. DNA of the CDR3: TGTGCCAGCAGCCTGACGGTCAGGGATAGCAATCAGCCCCAGCATTTT.

The chain recombines TRBV27 with TRBJ1-2; no reliable D call. The length of the CDR3 is 14 residues. CDR1 is MNHEY and CDR2 is SMNVEV in the germline V gene (reference sequence). The germline V and J ends were trimmed by 6 bases and 7 bases, with 18 bases remaining between them. DNA of the CDR3: TGTGCCAGCAGGCCGATAACGGGAATCCTTGGCTACACCTTC. This translates into CASRPITGILGYTF.

The chain uses TRBV28 and TRBJ2-7; D perhaps matches TRBD1 (5 bases). The ends were cut back, 7 bases at V and 1 base at J, with 17 bases in the middle. This CDR3 is 15 amino acids long. From germline, CDR1 is MDHEN and CDR2 SYDVKM. DNA of the CDR3: TGTGCCAGCAAAGGACAACTCGGCGCATCCTACGAGCAGTACTTC. Encoded protein: CASKGQLGASYEQYF.

V gene TRBV6-6 combines with J gene TRBJ1-5, with D perhaps TRBD1 (5 bases). Trimming removed 2 bases at V and 2 bases at J, with 7 bases between. The CDR3 length is 14 residues. From germline, CDR1 is MNHNY and CDR2 SVGAGI (reference sequence). CDR3 residues: CASSYPGGNQPQHF. The CDR3 nucleotides are TGTGCCAGCAGTTACCCGGGGGGCAATCAGCCCCAGCATTTT.

The V gene is TRBV4-1, the J gene TRBJ2-3; 9 bases agree with TRBD2. Losses at the gene ends were 0 bases for V and 4 bases for J; bases not matched to a gene: 5. Germline V CDR1 and CDR2: MGHRA, YSYEKL. This CDR3 has 16 residues. Here the CDR3 DNA reads TGCGCCAGCAGCCAAGAGGCGGGAGGGCCCCCAGATACGCAGTATTTT. Amino acid sequence: CASSQEAGGPPDTQYF.

This clone was counted a single time. V is TRBV2 and J is TRBJ1-4; D not resolved. V was pared by 3 bases and J by 6 bases, with 8 bases between. This CDR3 has 13 residues. Germline V gene data show CDR1 as SNHLY and CDR2 as FYNNEI. CDR3 loop: CASSESGYEKLFF. CDR3 nucleotides: TGTGCCAGCAGTGAGTCGGGGTATGAAAAACTGTTTTTT.

The rearrangement joins TRBV2 to TRBJ1-1, with D possibly TRBD1 on 5 matching bases. Trimming took off 5 bases at V and 1 base at J, with 14 bases between the two ends. Germline lookup yields CDR1 SNHLY and CDR2 FYNNEI. The CDR3 is 15 amino acids. The CDR3 coding sequence is TGTGCCAGCAGTATCAGGGATCGGGCGAACACTGAAGCTTTCTTT. Its protein is CASSIRDRANTEAFF.

CDR3 in amino acids: CASSLELADHNEQFF. The CDR3 region has the DNA TGCGCCAGCAGCTTGGAACTAGCGGATCACAATGAGCAGTTCTTC. The chain has TRBV5-1 and TRBJ2-1; 8 bases are a match to TRBD2. The CDR3 contains 15 residues. CDR1 is SGHRS and CDR2 is YFSETQ in the germline V gene. V lost 0 bases, J lost 5 bases, and 4 bases stayed unmatched.

The V and J genes are TRBV20-1 and TRBJ1-2; unclear D gene. CDR1 and CDR2 from the germline V gene are DFQATT and SNEGSKA (reference sequence). This CDR3 is 15 amino acids long. Trimming stripped 3 bases from V and 4 bases from J, with 18 bases between. CDR3 in amino acids: CSASSTSQSIYGYTF. CDR3 nucleotide sequence: TGCAGTGCTAGTTCCACGTCACAGAGCATCTATGGCTACACCTTC.

V gene TRBV5-8 combines with J gene TRBJ2-1; 14 nucleotides align to TRBD2. CDR3 length: 15 amino acids. With 4 bases clipped from V and 6 bases from J, the junction kept 3 bases outside the gene matches. Germline CDR1 reads SGHTS; CDR2 reads YDEGEE. The CDR3 loop is CASSPGTSGSNEQFF. CDR3 sequence (DNA): TGTGCCAGCAGCCCCGGGACTAGCGGGAGCAATGAGCAGTTCTTC.

The chain joins TRBV5-4 to TRBJ2-1; 10 nucleotides match TRBD2. The germline V gene encodes CDR1 SGHNT and CDR2 YYREEE (reference sequence). The J segment lost 3 bases and the V segment lost 4 bases, leaving 7 bases of the junction unmatched. The CDR3 is made up of 16 amino acids. CDR3 protein: CASSPLAGVGYNEQFF. CDR3 DNA: TGTGCCAGCAGCCCGCTAGCGGGAGTAGGCTACAATGAGCAGTTCTTC.

The rearrangement uses TRBV7-3 and TRBJ2-7; D possibly corresponds to TRBD2 (6 bases). V gave up 1 base and J gave up 6 bases, with 13 bases separating them. Germline V CDR1 and CDR2: SGHTA, FQGTGA. This CDR3 has 14 residues. Here the CDR3 DNA reads TGTGCCAGCAGCTTAATGGCGACTAGTATCGAGCAGTACTTC. Its protein product is CASSLMATSIEQYF.